Below, 23 T cell receptor beta chains from the same sample are listed, as sequenced in a study of shared T cell receptors in the human thymus. The assay was immunoSEQ multiplex PCR, and TCRdb's table has in-frame clones only and misses some. Among more than 550,000 clones listed, approximately 85% were seen once. These data are also associated with another study on human thymus T cells.

The sequencing sample was made of thymocytes. These receptors were collected from a girl under three years old with a congenital heart defect.

This sequence joins TRBV5-6 and TRBJ2-2, with TRBD2 matching over 7 bases. The CDR3 totals 18 residues. Germline CDR1 is SGHDT and CDR2 is YYEEEE. V was pared by 1 base and J by 5 bases, with 14 bases of the junction left unmatched. As DNA, the CDR3 is TGTGCCAGCAGCTTGTTTCCTCCTTGGGACTACAAGACCGGGGAGCTGTTTTTT. Amino acids: CASSLFPPWDYKTGELFF.

The J gene is TRBJ1-2, the V gene TRBV6-1; D gene uncertain. CDR3 size: 14 residues. Trimming left V 6 bases short and J 0 bases short, with 11 bases between. Per the germline V gene, CDR1 is MNHNS and CDR2 is SASEGT. The CDR3 is CASSQGLANYGYTF. CDR3 bases: TGTGCCAGCAGCCAAGGACTAGCTAACTATGGCTACACCTTC.

This chain joins TRBV5-1 and TRBJ1-4; tentative D call: TRBD1 (5 bases). The germline CDR1 and CDR2 sequences are SGHRS and YFSETQ. There are 14 residues in the CDR3. The V and J ends lost 4 bases and 8 bases respectively, with 15 bases between them. The CDR3 DNA sequence: TGCGCCAGCAGCCCTCTGGGGAGGGGCGAAAAACTGTTTTTT. It specifies CASSPLGRGEKLFF.

This clone has just one count. The CDR3 protein is CASRPNRGHTTGELFF. The CDR3 DNA reads TGTGCCAGCAGACCAAATAGAGGGCATACGACCGGGGAGCTGTTTTTT. This chain links TRBV2 with TRBJ2-2; D is perhaps TRBD2 (5 bases). The ends were cut back, 6 bases at V and 5 bases at J, with 19 bases in the middle. The CDR3 runs 16 residues. Germline CDR1 reads SNHLY; CDR2 reads FYNNEI.

The chain employs TRBV25-1 and TRBJ2-1; 7 nucleotides agree with TRBD1. This CDR3 has 16 amino acids. From germline, CDR1 is MGHDK and CDR2 SYGVNS. V lost 3 bases, J lost 2 bases, and 7 bases stayed unmatched. Here the CDR3 DNA reads TGTGCCAGCAGTGATCCGGGACAGATGGCCTACAATGAGCAGTTCTTC. This encodes CASSDPGQMAYNEQFF.

The chain couples TRBV4-3 to TRBJ1-3; 8 bases are a match to TRBD1. The germline V gene has CDR1 LGHNA and CDR2 YSLEER. The CDR3 totals 20 residues. Losses at the gene ends were 3 bases for V and 1 base for J; bases not matched to a gene: 17. In nucleotides, the CDR3 is TGCGCCAGCAGCCATTATGGGTCGGACAGGGAATTGCGGTCTGGAAACACCATATATTTT. This codes for CASSHYGSDRELRSGNTIYF.

The chain combines TRBV6-1 with TRBJ1-5; D is undetermined. V lost 1 base and J lost 5, with 15 bases in between. The V gene's germline CDR1 is MNHNS and CDR2 SASEGT. This CDR3 is 16 amino acids long. The CDR3 spells CASSEGSRRDHQPQHF. In DNA, the CDR3 is TGTGCCAGCAGTGAAGGCTCCCGACGGGATCATCAGCCCCAGCATTTT.

This clone came up once. The V and J genes are TRBV28 and TRBJ1-1, with a possible D match to TRBD1 (6 bases). The CDR3 loop spans 16 amino acids. V was shortened by 0 bases and J by 6 bases, with 17 bases between the two germline ends. The V gene's germline CDR1 is MDHEN and CDR2 SYDVKM. CDR3 sequence (DNA): TGTGCCAGCAGTTTATGGGGGGGGCACGCAGTATCTGAAGCTTTCTTT. Translation gives CASSLWGGHAVSEAFF.

V and J are TRBV4-1 and TRBJ2-7; 14 bases map to TRBD2. The junction had 17 bases not matched to a gene; V was cut back by 3 bases and J by 7 bases. The CDR3 consists of 19 residues. Germline CDR1 and CDR2: MGHRA and YSYEKL. The CDR3 is CASSQPSSPGLAGVIEQYF. Here the CDR3 DNA reads TGCGCCAGCAGCCAGCCTTCAAGTCCGGGACTAGCGGGGGTAATAGAGCAGTACTTC.

CDR3 amino acids: CASSQDQVLSGNTGELFF. CDR3 bases: TGCGCCAGCAGCCAAGATCAGGTTTTGTCAGGGAACACCGGGGAGCTGTTTTTT. The genes are TRBV4-1 and TRBJ2-2; D is uncertain. The CDR3 extends over 18 amino acids. Germline loops: CDR1 MGHRA, CDR2 YSYEKL. The ends were cut back, 0 bases at V and 1 base at J, with 15 bases in the middle.

This chain joins TRBV11-2 and TRBJ2-7; D may be TRBD1 (6 bases). Germline assignment: CDR1 SGHAT and CDR2 FQNNGV. The CDR3 is 17 residues long. The ends were cut back, 5 bases at V and 4 bases at J, with 24 bases in the middle. CDR3 in amino acids: CASSQLGRDTVPYEQYF. CDR3 sequence (DNA): TGTGCCAGCAGCCAATTAGGCCGGGACACCGTACCGTACGAGCAGTACTTC.

V usage is TRBV27 and J usage is TRBJ2-7; 7 nucleotides agree with TRBD1. Germline lookup yields CDR1 MNHEY and CDR2 SMNVEV (reference sequence). The ends lost 5 bases at V and 6 bases at J; junction bases unmatched: 10. The CDR3 contains 14 residues. The CDR3 here is CASSAYRGMAEQYF. CDR3 nucleotide sequence: TGTGCCAGCAGTGCATACAGGGGTATGGCCGAGCAGTACTTC.

V gene TRBV5-6 combines with J gene TRBJ1-4; 8 bases line up with TRBD1. J was trimmed by 8 bases and V by 0 bases; bases with no gene match: 3. CDR3 length: 14 residues. Germline-derived CDR1 and CDR2 are SGHDT and YYEEEE. As DNA, the CDR3 is TGTGCCAGCAGCTTGGGACAGGGGTTGGAAAAACTGTTTTTT. It specifies CASSLGQGLEKLFF.

The chain carries TRBV6-6 and TRBJ1-1, with D possibly matching TRBD1 (6 bases). Germline values: CDR1 MNHNY, CDR2 SVGAGI (reference sequence). The germline V and J ends were trimmed by 7 bases and 4 bases, with 22 bases remaining between them. The CDR3 runs to 16 residues. This chain's CDR3 is CASIHLTRGGFTEAFF. The CDR3 coding sequence is TGTGCCAGCATTCACCTAACCAGGGGCGGGTTCACTGAAGCTTTCTTT.

The chain links TRBV2 to TRBJ2-1; 11 bases are shared with TRBD2. The CDR3 spans 17 residues. The V and J ends lost 11 bases and 1 base, in that order; junction bases with no gene match: 13. Germline CDR1 SNHLY, CDR2 FYNNEI. The CDR3 sequence: CAGPGLAGKDSYNEQFF. Here the CDR3 DNA reads TGTGCCGGACCTGGACTAGCGGGCAAGGATTCCTACAATGAGCAGTTCTTC.

The chain employs TRBV5-6 and TRBJ1-2; tentative D call: TRBD1 (6 bases). Trimming took 3 bases from V and 5 from J, leaving 14 bases between them. This CDR3 comprises 14 residues. In germline, CDR1 is SGHDT, CDR2 YYEEEE. DNA of the CDR3: TGTGCCAGCAGCTCCAGACGGACAGTATATGGCTACACCTTC. Translating gives CASSSRRTVYGYTF.

V and J are TRBV11-2 and TRBJ1-2, with TRBD1 matching 10 bases. After removal of 5 bases from V and 8 bases from J, the junction contained 17 bases not matched to a gene. The CDR3 is made up of 17 amino acids. CDR1 and CDR2 (germline): SGHAT, FQNNGV. CDR3 in DNA: TGTGCCAGCAGCCCCCTCCCCCGGACAGGGGGGGGATGGGGCTACACCTTC. It encodes CASSPLPRTGGGWGYTF. The variable domain in full, with the rest retrieved from reference TRBV11-2 and TRBJ1-2, is EAGVAQSPRYKIIEKRQSVAFWCNPISGHATLYWYQQILGQGPKLLIQFQNNGVVDDSQLPKDRFSAERLKGVDSTLKIQPAKLEDSAVYLCASSPLPRTGGGWGYTFGSGTRLTVV.

This clone was found once. The chain uses TRBV5-5 and TRBJ1-5; TRBD1 might be the D (5 bases). The germline V and J ends were trimmed by 0 bases and 5 bases, with 9 bases remaining between them. Germline V lookup: CDR1 SGHKS, CDR2 YYEKEE (reference sequence). CDR3 length: 14 residues. CDR3 nucleotides: TGTGCCAGCAGCTTGGACAGGCTCGATCAGCCCCAGCATTTT. Protein sequence: CASSLDRLDQPQHF.

The sample holds a few counts of this clone. V is TRBV7-9 and J is TRBJ2-5, with D possibly TRBD2 on 6 matching bases. Per germline, CDR1 SEHNR and CDR2 FQNEAQ (reference sequence). The CDR3 loop spans 17 amino acids. V shed 4 bases and J shed 3 bases, with 21 bases lying between them. CDR3 residues: CASSCFMRRRVKETQYF. In DNA form, the CDR3 reads TGTGCCAGCAGCTGTTTTATGAGGAGGAGGGTAAAAGAGACCCAGTACTTC.

V gene TRBV4-1 combines with J gene TRBJ1-4, with 7 bases identical to TRBD1. Trimming removed 0 bases from V and 5 bases from J; junction bases left unmatched: 12. CDR1 and CDR2 from the germline V gene are MGHRA and YSYEKL. The CDR3 extends over 18 amino acids. CDR3 sequence (DNA): TGCGCCAGCAGCCAAGACCGAACTCCGGGGACAGCAAATGAAAAACTGTTTTTT. It is translated as CASSQDRTPGTANEKLFF.

This chain joins TRBV6-5 and TRBJ1-4; 7 bases line up with TRBD1. J gave up 4 bases and V 4 bases, and 9 bases lay outside the gene matches. CDR3 length: 16 residues. CDR1 is MNHEY and CDR2 is SVGAGI in the germline V gene. The CDR3 bases are TGTGCCAGCAGTTTAAGAACAGGGGCCCATAATGAAAAACTGTTTTTT. Translated, it gives CASSLRTGAHNEKLFF.

The chain employs TRBV10-3 and TRBJ1-1; D possibly corresponds to TRBD1 (6 bases). The CDR3 spans 16 residues. CDR1 is ENHRY, CDR2 SYGVKD, per germline. Trimming removed 3 bases from V and 4 bases from J, with 18 bases in between. CDR3 DNA: TGTGCCATCAGTGACCCACAGATAACAGGGACCACTGAAGCTTTCTTT. Translation gives CAISDPQITGTTEAFF.

This sequence joins TRBV5-6 and TRBJ1-1, with TRBD1 as a possible D gene (5 bases). The CDR3 sequence is 13 residues long. V lost 2 bases and J lost 5, with 10 bases in between. The germline V gene encodes CDR1 SGHDT and CDR2 YYEEEE. CDR3: CASSFNGGTEAFF. For the CDR3, the DNA is TGTGCCAGCAGCTTTAACGGGGGGACTGAAGCTTTCTTT. The complete variable domain, with remaining parts taken from reference TRBV5-6 and TRBJ1-1, reads DAGVTQSPTHLIKTRGQQVTLRCSPKSGHDTVSWYQQALGQGPQFIFQYYEEEERQRGNFPDRFSGHQFPNYSSELNVNALLLGDSALYLCASSFNGGTEAFFGQGTRLTVV.